This T cell receptor (beta chain) is from a study of T cell changes during pregnancy in multiple sclerosis. Assay: immunoSEQ multiplex PCR; the TCRdb copy retains only in-frame clones and omits some. The sample contains approximately 53,000 clones, 90% of which appear only once. This clone was seen once. J was trimmed by 1 base and V by 0 bases; bases with no gene match: 2. Germline values: CDR1 SGHRS, CDR2 YFSETQ. The CDR3 totals 16 residues. The clonotype comes from a female donor in good health, enrolled as a control in a pregnancy study. The source material was peripheral blood, sampled after pregnancy. The chain uses TRBV5-1 and TRBJ2-5; 11 bases are shared with TRBD2. The CDR3 region is CASSLGGLAGQETQYF. CDR3 nucleotide sequence: TGCGCCAGCAGCTTGGGTGGACTAGCGGGCCAAGAGACCCAGTACTTC. Using reference TRBV5-1 and TRBJ2-5 for the parts outside the CDR3, the full variable domain is KAGVTQTPRYLIKTRGQQVTLSCSPISGHRSVSWYQQTPGQGLQFLFEYFSETQRNKGNFPGRFSGRQFSNSRSEMNVSTLELGDSALYLCASSLGGLAGQETQYFGPGTRLLVL.